Shown below are 14 T cell receptor beta chains from a single sample sequenced in a study of T cell responses to AZD1222 COVID-19 vaccine. The method was immunoSEQ multiplex PCR; TCRdb's version includes in-frame clones alone and lacks a portion of them. The profile shows 100,000 to 150,000 clones, about 85% of them singletons. The source material was peripheral blood, sampled on day 0 of AZD1222 vaccination. Receptor source: an adult in good health.

The chain links TRBV14 to TRBJ2-7; D perhaps matches TRBD1 (6 bases). The V gene's germline CDR1 is SGHDN and CDR2 FVKESK. Trimming took off 5 bases at V and 0 bases at J, with 11 bases between the two ends. The CDR3 is made up of 14 amino acids. CDR3 sequence: CASSGPQGSYEQYF. The CDR3 DNA reads as TGTGCCAGCAGCGGACCACAGGGCTCCTACGAGCAGTACTTC.

A single count supports this clone. This chain connects TRBV20-1 to TRBJ1-2; D gene unclear. The germline CDR1 and CDR2 sequences are DFQATT and SNEGSKA (reference sequence). The CDR3 has 11 residues. V was pared by 4 bases and J by 4 bases, with 7 bases between. The CDR3 here is CSAISRYGYTF. The CDR3 coding sequence is TGCAGTGCTATTTCCCGCTATGGCTACACCTTC.

The rearrangement links TRBV7-9 to TRBJ1-5; D is ambiguous. This CDR3 spans 13 amino acids. The germline V gene has CDR1 SEHNR and CDR2 FQNEAQ (reference sequence). Trimming cost V 1 base and J 3 bases, with 4 bases left between them. The DNA for the CDR3 is TGTGCCAGCAGCTTAGATCTCAATCAGCCCCAGCATTTT. Translating gives CASSLDLNQPQHF.

The chain carries TRBV28 and TRBJ1-5; 7 nucleotides align to TRBD1. The CDR3 loop spans 15 amino acids. J lost 0 bases, V lost 6 bases, and 5 bases had no gene match. The germline CDR1 and CDR2 sequences are MDHEN and SYDVKM. CDR3 sequence: CASSTGDLSNQPQHF. The CDR3 DNA follows: TGTGCCAGCAGCACAGGGGACCTTAGCAATCAGCCCCAGCATTTT.

V usage is TRBV15 and J usage is TRBJ2-7; TRBD2 matches 7 bases. The germline V gene has CDR1 LNHNV and CDR2 YYDKDF (reference sequence). Losses at the gene ends were 5 bases for V and 4 bases for J; bases not matched to a gene: 14. This CDR3 is built from 16 residues. The chain's CDR3 is CATSPTGGRAFYEQYF. For the CDR3, the DNA is TGTGCCACCAGCCCTACGGGAGGCAGGGCGTTTTACGAGCAGTACTTC.

V and J are TRBV24-1 and TRBJ2-7; maybe TRBD1 (5 bases). V shed 2 bases and J shed 0 bases, with 13 bases lying between them. The CDR3 consists of 16 residues. Germline loops: CDR1 KGHDR, CDR2 SFDVKD. CDR3 residues: CATSDSGHTSSYEQYF. The CDR3 DNA is TGTGCCACCAGTGATTCAGGACATACCAGCTCCTACGAGCAGTACTTC.

The V gene is TRBV30, the J gene TRBJ1-1; D unclear. Trimming pared 5 bases from V and 0 bases from J, leaving 10 bases between. This CDR3 is 13 amino acids long. Per the germline V gene, CDR1 is GTSNPN and CDR2 is SVGIG (reference sequence). CDR3 nucleotides: TGTGCCTGGGACCAACAAATGAACACTGAAGCTTTCTTT. Translating gives CAWDQQMNTEAFF. The full variable domain, its missing parts supplied by reference TRBV30 and TRBJ1-1, is SQTIHQWPATLVQPVGSPLSLECTVEGTSNPNLYWYRQAAGRGLQLLFYSVGIGQISSEVPQNLSASRPQDRQFILSSKKLLLSDSGFYLCAWDQQMNTEAFFGQGTRLTVV.

This clone came up once. This chain connects TRBV6-5 to TRBJ2-5, with D perhaps TRBD2 (7 bases). The V gene's germline CDR1 is MNHEY and CDR2 SVGAGI. Trimming stripped 2 bases from V and 4 bases from J, with 14 bases between. This CDR3 has 15 amino acids. In DNA form, the CDR3 reads TGTGCCAGCAGTTACCTCTCTGCGGGGGCAGAGACCCAGTACTTC. Its protein is CASSYLSAGAETQYF.

V gene TRBV24-1 combines with J gene TRBJ1-5; tentatively, D is TRBD1 (6 bases). The V end was cut by 4 bases, the J end by 4 bases, with 13 bases between. The germline V gene encodes CDR1 KGHDR and CDR2 SFDVKD. The CDR3 spans 15 residues. CDR3 nucleotide sequence: TGTGCCACCAGTGACCCTGGGACACCTAATCAGCCCCAGCATTTT. It yields the protein CATSDPGTPNQPQHF.

J is TRBJ1-3 and V is TRBV2, with D unclear. V was trimmed by 5 bases and J by 2 bases, leaving 16 bases between them. This CDR3 is 16 amino acids long. CDR1 SNHLY and CDR2 FYNNEI come from the germline V gene. This CDR3 is CASSKRPREAGNTIYF. DNA for the CDR3: TGTGCCAGCAGTAAAAGACCGCGAGAGGCTGGAAACACCATATATTTT. The complete variable domain, with remaining parts taken from reference TRBV2 and TRBJ1-3, reads EPEVTQTPSHQVTQMGQEVILRCVPISNHLYFYWYRQILGQKVEFLVSFYNNEISEKSEIFDDQFSVERPDGSNFTLKIRSTKLEDSAMYFCASSKRPREAGNTIYFGEGSWLTVV.

This clone showed up just a few times. CDR3 sequence: CASSPRVGHKKETQYF. The CDR3, as DNA: TGTGCCAGCAGCCCCCGGGTGGGACACAAAAAAGAGACCCAGTACTTC. The chain recombines TRBV7-9 with TRBJ2-5, with D perhaps TRBD1 (6 bases). V lost 5 bases and J 3 bases, leaving 19 bases between the germline ends. The CDR3 has 16 residues. Germline loops: CDR1 SEHNR, CDR2 FQNEAQ (reference sequence).

This rearrangement joins TRBV9 to TRBJ1-1; D is undetermined. In germline, CDR1 is SGDLS, CDR2 YYNGEE. The CDR3 has 15 residues. V lost 0 bases to trimming and J lost 0 bases, with 9 bases between them. The CDR3: CASSVVNAMNTEAFF. The CDR3 DNA sequence: TGTGCCAGCAGCGTAGTAAACGCAATGAACACTGAAGCTTTCTTT.

The chain uses TRBV7-8 and TRBJ2-2; the D is unclear. This CDR3 is 18 amino acids long. Germline V gene sequence: CDR1 SGHVS, CDR2 FQNEAQ. V was pared by 4 bases and J by 3 bases, with 21 bases between. The CDR3 nucleotides are TGTGCCAGCAGCTCCCGGAGAGACCTACCCTCGGACACCGGGGAGCTGTTTTTT. Its protein product is CASSSRRDLPSDTGELFF.

This sequence joins TRBV10-3 and TRBJ2-1; TRBD2 agrees at 12 bases. The J segment lost 0 bases and the V segment lost 3 bases, leaving 12 bases of the junction unmatched. Germline-derived CDR1 and CDR2 are ENHRY and SYGVKD. CDR3 length equals 20 residues. The CDR3 DNA reads TGTGCCATCAGTGATTATATGTCACCTAGCGGGGGGGGCTCCTACAATGAGCAGTTCTTC. Protein sequence: CAISDYMSPSGGGSYNEQFF.